This record covers a single TCR beta chain. Here immunoSEQ multiplex PCR was the method, and the copy in TCRdb shows in-frame clones only, minus some. The data hold 50,000 to 65,000 clones, with around four fifths observed a single time. This sample was taken from a study of blood T cell repertoires in COVID-19. Study details: COVID-19 samples from acute and convalescent phases originated in the United States, Italy and Spain.

V dropped 10 bases and J dropped 1; count of bases not matched to a gene: 5. The CDR3 sequence is 13 residues long. Germline CDR1 SGHRS, CDR2 YFSETQ. Sequencing was performed on peripheral blood. The receptor was derived from a human donor in a cohort sampled during active COVID-19. J is TRBJ2-3 and V is TRBV5-1, with TRBD2 matching over 8 bases. CDR3 residues: CASGAGGTDTQYF. The CDR3 nucleotides are TGCGCCTCCGGAGCGGGGGGCACAGATACGCAGTATTTT.